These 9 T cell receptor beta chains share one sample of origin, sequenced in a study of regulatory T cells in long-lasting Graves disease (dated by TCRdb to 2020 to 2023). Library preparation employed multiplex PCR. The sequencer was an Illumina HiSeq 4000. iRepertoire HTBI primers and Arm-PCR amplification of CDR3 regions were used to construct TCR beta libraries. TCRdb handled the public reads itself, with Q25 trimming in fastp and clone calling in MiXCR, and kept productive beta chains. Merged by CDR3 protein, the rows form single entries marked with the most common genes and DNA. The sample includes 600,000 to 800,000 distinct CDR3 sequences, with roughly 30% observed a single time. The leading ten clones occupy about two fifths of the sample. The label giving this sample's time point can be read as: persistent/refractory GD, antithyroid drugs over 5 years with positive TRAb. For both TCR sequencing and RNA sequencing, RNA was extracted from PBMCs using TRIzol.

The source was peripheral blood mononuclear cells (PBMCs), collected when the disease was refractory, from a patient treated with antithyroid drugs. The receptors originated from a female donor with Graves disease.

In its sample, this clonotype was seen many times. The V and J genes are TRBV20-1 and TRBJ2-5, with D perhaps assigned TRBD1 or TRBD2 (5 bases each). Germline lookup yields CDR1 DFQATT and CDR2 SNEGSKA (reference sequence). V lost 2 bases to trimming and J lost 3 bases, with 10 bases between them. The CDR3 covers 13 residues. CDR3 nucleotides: TGCAGTGCTAGACCGGGGCAGGAAGAGACCCAGTACTTC. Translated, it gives CSARPGQEETQYF.

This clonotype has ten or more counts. The CDR3 bases are TGTGCCAGCAGCCCGGGGGCATTAACCCAAAACATTCAGTACTTC. Translated: CASSPGALTQNIQYF. The V and J genes are TRBV28 and TRBJ2-4; D may be TRBD1 or TRBD2 (6 bases each). Germline V gene sequence: CDR1 MDHEN, CDR2 SYDVKM. Trimming pared 6 bases from V and 5 bases from J, leaving 17 bases between. The CDR3 sequence is 15 residues long.

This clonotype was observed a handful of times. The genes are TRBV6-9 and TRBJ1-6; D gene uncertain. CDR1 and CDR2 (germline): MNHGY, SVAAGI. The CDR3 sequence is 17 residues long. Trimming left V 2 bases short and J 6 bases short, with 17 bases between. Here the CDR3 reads CASSYIESGWSNSPLHF. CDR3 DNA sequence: TGTGCCAGCAGTTATATAGAATCGGGTTGGAGTAATTCACCCCTCCACTTT.

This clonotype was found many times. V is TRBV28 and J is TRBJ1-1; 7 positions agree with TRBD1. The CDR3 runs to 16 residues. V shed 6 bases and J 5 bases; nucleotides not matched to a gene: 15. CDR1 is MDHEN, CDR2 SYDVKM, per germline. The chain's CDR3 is CASRSATGARSTEAFF. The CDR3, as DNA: TGTGCCAGCAGATCAGCCACAGGGGCGAGGAGTACTGAAGCTTTCTTT.

Written as DNA, the CDR3 is TGTGCCAGCACCACCTCGGGACCAGCGGGAGGCCGCGGAACCGGGGAGCTGTTTTTT. Its translation is CASTTSGPAGGRGTGELFF. The chain carries TRBV28 and TRBJ2-2, with 9 positions matching TRBD2. The CDR3 totals 19 residues. Germline-derived CDR1 and CDR2 are MDHEN and SYDVKM. The ends lost 7 bases at V and 5 bases at J; junction bases unmatched: 20.

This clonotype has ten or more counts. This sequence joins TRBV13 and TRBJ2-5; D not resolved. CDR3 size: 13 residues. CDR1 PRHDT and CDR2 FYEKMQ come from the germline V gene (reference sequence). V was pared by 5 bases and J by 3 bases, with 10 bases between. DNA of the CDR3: TGTGCCAGCAGCACCCGGACGGAAGAGACCCAGTACTTC. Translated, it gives CASSTRTEETQYF.

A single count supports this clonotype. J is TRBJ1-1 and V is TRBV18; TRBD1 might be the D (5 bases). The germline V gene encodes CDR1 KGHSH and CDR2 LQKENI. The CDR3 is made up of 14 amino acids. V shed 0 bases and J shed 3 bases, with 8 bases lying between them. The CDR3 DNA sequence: TGTGCCAGCTCACCACCGGGGGGATACACTGAAGCTTTCTTT. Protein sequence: CASSPPGGYTEAFF.

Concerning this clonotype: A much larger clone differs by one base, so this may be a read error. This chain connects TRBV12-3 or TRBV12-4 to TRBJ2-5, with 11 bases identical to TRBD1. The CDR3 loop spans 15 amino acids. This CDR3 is CASSPRTGGEETRYF. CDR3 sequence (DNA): TGTGCCAGCAGTCCAAGGACAGGGGGCGAAGAGACCCGGTACTTC.

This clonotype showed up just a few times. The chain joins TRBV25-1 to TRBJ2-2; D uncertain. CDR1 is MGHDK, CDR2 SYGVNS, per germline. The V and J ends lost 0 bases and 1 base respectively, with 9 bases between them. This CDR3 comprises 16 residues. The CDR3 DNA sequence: TGTGCCAGCAGTGAATATGGCCGTGGGAACACCGGGGAGCTGTTTTTT. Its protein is CASSEYGRGNTGELFF.